These 27 T cell receptor beta chains originate from one sample sequenced in a study of blood T cell repertoires in COVID-19. Produced via immunoSEQ multiplex PCR; TCRdb's table is partial and in-frame only. Among roughly 300,000 clones listed, roughly 87% were seen once. Sequencing input: PBMCs or T cells enriched from blood (not recorded which). The receptor source for this set is a woman in her twenties or thirties who had recovered from COVID-19.

This clone has only one observation. The chain uses TRBV5-5 and TRBJ1-1; D is undetermined. Germline V lookup: CDR1 SGHKS, CDR2 YYEKEE (reference sequence). V was trimmed by 0 bases and J by 1 base, leaving 10 bases between them. The CDR3 is 15 amino acids. In DNA form, the CDR3 reads TGTGCCAGCAGCTTGGCTGGGAGCTCGAACACTGAAGCTTTCTTT. It codes for CASSLAGSSNTEAFF.

This sequence joins TRBV7-2 and TRBJ1-4, with 7 bases identical to TRBD1. The CDR3 extends over 14 amino acids. J was trimmed by 8 bases and V by 1 base; bases with no gene match: 4. Germline assignment: CDR1 SGHTA and CDR2 FQGNSA. The CDR3: CASSLGTGVEKLFF. CDR3 bases: TGTGCCAGCAGCTTAGGGACAGGTGTAGAAAAACTGTTTTTT.

V and J are TRBV9 and TRBJ2-5; TRBD2 matches at 8 bases. This CDR3 is 16 amino acids long. With 0 bases clipped from V and 2 bases from J, the junction kept 6 bases outside the gene matches. Germline CDR1 and CDR2: SGDLS and YYNGEE. CDR3 nucleotides: TGTGCCAGCAGCGTAGGAGTCCCGGGGGGGCAAGAGACCCAGTACTTC. This translates into CASSVGVPGGQETQYF.

The rearrangement joins TRBV5-1 to TRBJ2-2, with TRBD2 matching over 8 bases. The germline CDR1 and CDR2 sequences are SGHRS and YFSETQ. Trimming took 4 bases from V and 2 from J; bases not matched to a gene: 7. The CDR3 sequence is 16 residues long. CDR3 residues: CASSQSGTSNTGELFF. The CDR3 nucleotides are TGCGCCAGCAGCCAATCCGGGACTAGTAACACCGGGGAGCTGTTTTTT. The whole variable domain, filled in from reference TRBV5-1 and TRBJ2-2, reads KAGVTQTPRYLIKTRGQQVTLSCSPISGHRSVSWYQQTPGQGLQFLFEYFSETQRNKGNFPGRFSGRQFSNSRSEMNVSTLELGDSALYLCASSQSGTSNTGELFFGEGSRLTVL.

The chain uses TRBV27 and TRBJ2-7; 8 positions agree with TRBD2. The trim removed 1 base at V and 7 bases at J, leaving 12 bases unmatched. In germline, CDR1 is MNHEY, CDR2 SMNVEV (reference sequence). The length of the CDR3 is 16 residues. The DNA of the CDR3 is TGTGCCAGCAGTTTATTAGGCCCCGGGGGGGGCGGTGAGCAGTACTTC. It yields the protein CASSLLGPGGGGEQYF.

The chain uses TRBV19 and TRBJ2-1; 7 nucleotides align to TRBD2. Germline lookup yields CDR1 LNHDA and CDR2 SQIVND (reference sequence). The J segment lost 4 bases and the V segment lost 7 bases, leaving 7 bases of the junction unmatched. There are 14 residues in the CDR3. As DNA, the CDR3 is TGTGCCAGTACCCTGAACGGGGGGTACAATGAGCAGTTCTTC. Translated, it gives CASTLNGGYNEQFF.

J is TRBJ1-6 and V is TRBV2, with D possibly being TRBD1 (6 bases). The germline CDR1 and CDR2 sequences are SNHLY and FYNNEI. The V end was cut by 4 bases, the J end by 7 bases, with 11 bases between. This CDR3 comprises 14 residues. The CDR3 DNA sequence: TGTGCCAGCAGTGGGGGGCAGGGAAATTCACCCCTCCACTTT. This codes for CASSGGQGNSPLHF.

This chain joins TRBV18 and TRBJ2-3; D perhaps matches TRBD2 (6 bases). V shed 3 bases and J shed 3 bases, with 22 bases lying between them. Germline CDR1 KGHSH, CDR2 LQKENI. The CDR3 length is 18 residues. The CDR3 DNA reads as TGTGCCAGCTCACCCAGCACCAGGTGGGGGGAATGGACAGATACGCAGTATTTT. It encodes CASSPSTRWGEWTDTQYF.

This clone was seen only once. V usage is TRBV7-8 and J usage is TRBJ2-2; 8 bases agree with TRBD2. V gave up 7 bases and J gave up 1 base; unmatched junction bases: 2. This CDR3 contains 14 residues. In germline, CDR1 is SGHVS, CDR2 FQNEAQ. The CDR3 region has the DNA TGTGCCAGCAAAACTAGCGGGAACACCGGGGAGCTGTTTTTT. It encodes CASKTSGNTGELFF.

The chain joins TRBV11-2 to TRBJ1-5; D ambiguous. The ends were cut back, 4 bases at V and 0 bases at J, with 10 bases in the middle. Germline V CDR1 and CDR2: SGHAT, FQNNGV. This CDR3 has 15 residues. The CDR3 DNA reads as TGTGCCAGCAGCTATGGAGGAGTTAGCAATCAGCCCCAGCATTTT. It encodes CASSYGGVSNQPQHF.

This sequence joins TRBV2 and TRBJ1-4; perhaps TRBD1 as D (6 bases). V lost 5 bases to trimming and J lost 3 bases, with 13 bases between them. CDR3 length equals 15 residues. CDR1 and CDR2 from the germline V gene are SNHLY and FYNNEI. The CDR3 DNA follows: TGTGCCAGCAGTTTACGAGGGGGTTCTAATGAAAAACTGTTTTTT. Amino acids: CASSLRGGSNEKLFF. The variable domain in full, with the rest retrieved from reference TRBV2 and TRBJ1-4, is EPEVTQTPSHQVTQMGQEVILRCVPISNHLYFYWYRQILGQKVEFLVSFYNNEISEKSEIFDDQFSVERPDGSNFTLKIRSTKLEDSAMYFCASSLRGGSNEKLFFGSGTQLSVL.

This sequence joins TRBV20-1 and TRBJ2-1; 11 bases line up with TRBD2. CDR1 and CDR2 (germline): DFQATT, SNEGSKA (reference sequence). The junction had 16 bases not matched to a gene; V was cut back by 3 bases and J by 12 bases. The CDR3 runs 16 residues. CDR3 residues: CSASSGGAIMLRRQFF. The CDR3 region has the DNA TGCAGTGCTAGTAGCGGGGGGGCCATCATGCTTCGGCGGCAGTTCTTC.

The CDR3 sequence is CASSRLRPGQGSSGANVLTF. Here the CDR3 DNA reads TGCGCCAGCAGCCGCCTCCGACCGGGACAGGGGTCATCCGGGGCCAACGTCCTGACTTTC. The rearrangement joins TRBV4-3 to TRBJ2-6, with TRBD1 identical over 10 bases. Trimming cost V 4 bases and J 4 bases; bases outside gene matches: 16. The CDR3 has 20 residues. Germline CDR1 is LGHNA and CDR2 is YSLEER.

The chain carries TRBV6-5 and TRBJ2-1; 12 nucleotides line up with TRBD1. The CDR3 extends over 15 amino acids. Per the germline V gene, CDR1 is MNHEY and CDR2 is SVGAGI. J lost 6 bases, V lost 6 bases, and 6 bases had no gene match. CDR3 sequence (DNA): TGTGCCAGCAGAAGGGGACAGGGGGCGCGCAATGAGCAGTTCTTC. This codes for CASRRGQGARNEQFF.

The rearrangement uses TRBV27 and TRBJ2-3, with 7 bases that match TRBD1. Germline values: CDR1 MNHEY, CDR2 SMNVEV (reference sequence). J lost 5 bases, V lost 5 bases, and 7 bases had no gene match. The CDR3 runs 14 residues. Here the CDR3 reads CASSPDRDRDTQYF. The CDR3 DNA is TGTGCCAGCAGTCCCGACAGGGACAGAGATACGCAGTATTTT.

As for this clone: The same CDR3 can be traced to other DNA sequences in this sample. The chain joins TRBV12-5 to TRBJ2-7, with D hard to call. Germline V CDR1 and CDR2: LGHNT, FRNRAP. The V and J ends lost 5 bases and 1 base respectively, with 6 bases between them. This CDR3 is built from 12 residues. Here the CDR3 DNA reads TGTGCTAGTGGTCTAGATTCCTACGAGCAGTACTTC. It translates to CASGLDSYEQYF.

CDR3 DNA: TGTGCCAGTAGTATGGAACGGCGGGGGGCATGGAATGAGCAGTTCTTC. Amino acid sequence: CASSMERRGAWNEQFF. The V and J genes are TRBV19 and TRBJ2-1, with 8 nucleotides matching TRBD2. Germline V CDR1 and CDR2: LNHDA, SQIVND (reference sequence). There are 16 residues in the CDR3. The ends lost 3 bases at V and 7 bases at J; junction bases unmatched: 11.

The CDR3 spells CASSLVNRGVTEAFF. The CDR3 nucleotides are TGTGCCAGCAGCTTAGTTAACAGGGGGGTCACTGAAGCTTTCTTT. This chain joins TRBV7-2 and TRBJ1-1; TRBD1 matches at 8 bases. The CDR3 length is 15 residues. Germline loops: CDR1 SGHTA, CDR2 FQGNSA. The V gene end was trimmed by 1 base and the J gene end by 4 bases; junction bases not matched to a gene: 5.

This rearrangement joins TRBV21-1 to TRBJ1-5; the D call of TRBD1 is as the table states it, not checked on the DNA. TRBV21-1 is noted as a pseudogene. This CDR3 is 17 amino acids long. CDR3 nucleotides: TGTGCCAGCAGCAAAGATAGGGGGCCAAGGACCAATCAGCCCCAGCATTTT. Translated, it gives CASSKDRGPRTNQPQHF.

This clone has more than one count but fewer than ten. The V and J genes are TRBV2 and TRBJ2-7, with TRBD1 as a possible D gene (5 bases). V was trimmed by 7 bases and J by 0 bases, leaving 13 bases between them. The CDR3 has 14 amino acids. CDR1 and CDR2 (germline): SNHLY, FYNNEI. CDR3 region: CASTLRQSSYEQYF. The CDR3 DNA sequence: TGTGCCAGCACCTTAAGACAGAGCTCCTACGAGCAGTACTTC.

This sequence joins TRBV27 and TRBJ1-1, with D perhaps matching TRBD1 (5 bases). Germline V gene sequence: CDR1 MNHEY, CDR2 SMNVEV (reference sequence). Deletions cut 1 base from V and 4 bases from J, with 19 bases between. CDR3 length equals 17 residues. CDR3 nucleotide sequence: TGTGCCAGCAGTTTATATGGATCCAGGGTTGGTGGCACTGAAGCTTTCTTT. Its protein product is CASSLYGSRVGGTEAFF.

The V gene is TRBV5-6, the J gene TRBJ1-2, with 7 bases aligning to TRBD1. The CDR3 has 13 residues. The V gene's germline CDR1 is SGHDT and CDR2 YYEEEE. V lost 0 bases and J lost 9; bases outside the gene matches: 5. The CDR3 DNA is TGTGCCAGCAGCTTGGACGGGACAGAGCGCTACACCTTC. This gives the protein CASSLDGTERYTF.

The chain recombines TRBV7-9 with TRBJ1-1; D is undetermined. The germline V gene encodes CDR1 SEHNR and CDR2 FQNEAQ (reference sequence). The V and J ends lost 3 bases and 3 bases respectively, with 8 bases between them. The CDR3 has 13 amino acids. CDR3 sequence reads: CASSFRVDTEAFF. The CDR3 DNA sequence: TGTGCCAGCAGCTTTCGTGTCGACACTGAAGCTTTCTTT.

The chain uses TRBV11-2 and TRBJ2-7; 8 bases align to TRBD2. The junction had 8 bases not matched to a gene; V was cut back by 5 bases and J by 2 bases. Germline V lookup: CDR1 SGHAT, CDR2 FQNNGV. The CDR3 contains 15 residues. The CDR3 sequence: CASSPGGGSPYEQYF. CDR3 in DNA: TGTGCCAGCAGCCCCGGGGGGGGGAGTCCCTACGAGCAGTACTTC.

The genes are TRBV28 and TRBJ1-5; a possible D gene is TRBD1 (5 bases). The CDR3 loop spans 15 amino acids. V lost 3 bases and J lost 4, with 13 bases in between. Looked up from germline, CDR1 is MDHEN and CDR2 is SYDVKM. As DNA, the CDR3 is TGTGCCAGCAGTTTCGGGACTCGGGGGAATCAGCCCCAGCATTTT. Amino acid sequence: CASSFGTRGNQPQHF.

The chain is built from TRBV4-3 and TRBJ1-2; the D is unclear. Trimming stripped 0 bases from V and 2 bases from J, with 13 bases between. Germline V gene sequence: CDR1 LGHNA, CDR2 YSLEER. This CDR3 region has 16 residues. The CDR3 region is CASSQERAGGNYGYTF. The CDR3 DNA sequence: TGCGCCAGCAGCCAAGAACGCGCGGGAGGAAACTATGGCTACACCTTC.

This rearrangement joins TRBV18 to TRBJ1-5, with TRBD1 matching 7 bases. The CDR3 runs to 16 residues. The germline CDR1 and CDR2 sequences are KGHSH and LQKENI. J gave up 2 bases and V 3 bases, and 7 bases lay outside the gene matches. In nucleotides, the CDR3 is TGTGCCAGCTCACCTAGACAGGGCGGGCGCAATCAGCCCCAGCATTTT. Translation: CASSPRQGGRNQPQHF.